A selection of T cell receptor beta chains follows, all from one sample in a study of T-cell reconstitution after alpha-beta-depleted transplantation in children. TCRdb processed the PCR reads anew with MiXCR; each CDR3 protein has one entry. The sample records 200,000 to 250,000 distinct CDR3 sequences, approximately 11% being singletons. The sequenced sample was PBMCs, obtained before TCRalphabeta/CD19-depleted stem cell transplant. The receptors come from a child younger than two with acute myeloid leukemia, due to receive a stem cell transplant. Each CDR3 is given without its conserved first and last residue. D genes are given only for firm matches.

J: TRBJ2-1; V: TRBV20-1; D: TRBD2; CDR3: CARASSGTFNERF
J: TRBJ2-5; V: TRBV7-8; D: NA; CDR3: ASSVEPALTPQETQY
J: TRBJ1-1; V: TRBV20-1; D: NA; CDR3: SAERQVNTEAF
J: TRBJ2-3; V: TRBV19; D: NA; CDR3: ASSIQGSTDTQY
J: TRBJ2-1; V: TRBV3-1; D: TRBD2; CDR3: ASIDSGRGGEQF
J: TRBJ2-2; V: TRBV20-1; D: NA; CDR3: SARGSGNTGELF
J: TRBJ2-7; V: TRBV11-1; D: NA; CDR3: ASSLGENEQY
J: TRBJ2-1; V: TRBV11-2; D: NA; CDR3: ASTRGGRERSYNEQF
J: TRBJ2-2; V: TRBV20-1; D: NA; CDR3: SASYQGYTGELF
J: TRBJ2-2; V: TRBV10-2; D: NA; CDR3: ASSERRANTGELF
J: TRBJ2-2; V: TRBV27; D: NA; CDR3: ASTYRGGTGELF
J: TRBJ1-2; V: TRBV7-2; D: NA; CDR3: ASSSGSNYGYT
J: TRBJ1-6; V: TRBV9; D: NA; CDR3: ASSPGFENSPLH
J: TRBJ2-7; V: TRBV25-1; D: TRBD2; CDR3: ASSSGTSGLVQY